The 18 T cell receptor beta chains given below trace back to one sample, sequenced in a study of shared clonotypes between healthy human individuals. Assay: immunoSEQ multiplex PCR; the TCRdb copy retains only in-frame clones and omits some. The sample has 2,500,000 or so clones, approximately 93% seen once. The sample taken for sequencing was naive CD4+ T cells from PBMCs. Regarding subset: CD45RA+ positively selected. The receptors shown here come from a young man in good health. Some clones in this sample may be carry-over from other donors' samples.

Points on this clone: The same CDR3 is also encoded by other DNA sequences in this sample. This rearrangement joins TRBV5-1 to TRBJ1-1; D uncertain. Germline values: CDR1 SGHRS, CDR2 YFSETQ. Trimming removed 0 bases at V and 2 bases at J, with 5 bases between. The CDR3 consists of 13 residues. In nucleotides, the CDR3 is TGCGCCAGCAGCTTGGACACAAACACTGAAGCTTTCTTT. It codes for CASSLDTNTEAFF.

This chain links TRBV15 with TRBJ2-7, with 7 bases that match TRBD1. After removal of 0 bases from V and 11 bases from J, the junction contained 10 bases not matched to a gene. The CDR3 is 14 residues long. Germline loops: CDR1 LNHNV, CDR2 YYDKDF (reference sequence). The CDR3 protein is CATSRDLSEGGEYF. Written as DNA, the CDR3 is TGTGCCACCAGCAGAGATTTATCCGAAGGGGGCGAGTACTTC.

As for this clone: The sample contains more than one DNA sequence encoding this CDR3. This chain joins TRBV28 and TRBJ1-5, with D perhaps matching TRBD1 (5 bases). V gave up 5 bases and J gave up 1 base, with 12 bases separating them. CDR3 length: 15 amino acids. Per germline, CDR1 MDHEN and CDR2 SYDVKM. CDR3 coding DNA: TGTGCCAGCAGTCCCCCGGGGGGGAGCAATCAGCCCCAGCATTTT. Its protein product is CASSPPGGSNQPQHF.

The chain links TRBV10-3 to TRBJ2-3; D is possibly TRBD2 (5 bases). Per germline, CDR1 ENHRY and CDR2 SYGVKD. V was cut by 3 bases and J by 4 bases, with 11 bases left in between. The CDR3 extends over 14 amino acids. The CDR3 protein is CAISDSSGADTQYF. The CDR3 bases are TGTGCCATCAGTGATAGCTCCGGGGCAGATACGCAGTATTTT.

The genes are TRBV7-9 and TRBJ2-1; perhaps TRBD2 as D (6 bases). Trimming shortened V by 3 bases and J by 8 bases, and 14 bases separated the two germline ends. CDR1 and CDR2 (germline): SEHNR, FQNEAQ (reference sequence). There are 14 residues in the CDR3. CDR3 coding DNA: TGTGCCAGCAGCTTGGACGGGAGTGGGGATGAGCAGTTCTTC. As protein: CASSLDGSGDEQFF.

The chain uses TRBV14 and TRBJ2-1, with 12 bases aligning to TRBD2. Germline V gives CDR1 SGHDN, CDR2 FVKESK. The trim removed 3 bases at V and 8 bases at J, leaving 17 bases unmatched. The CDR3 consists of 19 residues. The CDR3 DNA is TGTGCCAGCAGCCAGACTGAGGGGACTAGCGGGCGTCTTGACTATGAGCAGTTCTTC. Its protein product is CASSQTEGTSGRLDYEQFF.

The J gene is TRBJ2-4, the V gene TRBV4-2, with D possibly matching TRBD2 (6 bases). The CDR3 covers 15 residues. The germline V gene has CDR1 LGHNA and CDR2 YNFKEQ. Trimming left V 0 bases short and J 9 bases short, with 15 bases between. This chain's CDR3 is CASSQDRSRGGIQYF. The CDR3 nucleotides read TGTGCCAGCAGCCAAGATCGGTCACGGGGAGGCATTCAGTACTTC.

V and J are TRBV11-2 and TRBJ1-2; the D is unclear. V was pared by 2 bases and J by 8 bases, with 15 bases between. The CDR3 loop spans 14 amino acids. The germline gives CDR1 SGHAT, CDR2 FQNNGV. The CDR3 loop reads CASSLPPAPRGYTF. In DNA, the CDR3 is TGTGCCAGCAGCTTACCCCCGGCCCCCCGGGGCTACACCTTC.

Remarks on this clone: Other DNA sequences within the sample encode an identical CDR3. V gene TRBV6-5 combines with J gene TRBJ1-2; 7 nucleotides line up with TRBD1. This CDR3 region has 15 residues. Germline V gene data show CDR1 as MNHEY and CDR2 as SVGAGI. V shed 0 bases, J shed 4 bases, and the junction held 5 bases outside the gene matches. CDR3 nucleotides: TGTGCCAGCAGTTACTCGACCGGGACAGTCTATGGCTACACCTTC. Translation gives CASSYSTGTVYGYTF.

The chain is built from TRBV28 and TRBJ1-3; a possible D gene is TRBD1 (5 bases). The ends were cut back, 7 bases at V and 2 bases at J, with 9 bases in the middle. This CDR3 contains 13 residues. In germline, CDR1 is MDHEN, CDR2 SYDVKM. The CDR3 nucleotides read TGTGCCAGCAAAGGGGCAGCTGGAAACACCATATATTTT. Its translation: CASKGAAGNTIYF.

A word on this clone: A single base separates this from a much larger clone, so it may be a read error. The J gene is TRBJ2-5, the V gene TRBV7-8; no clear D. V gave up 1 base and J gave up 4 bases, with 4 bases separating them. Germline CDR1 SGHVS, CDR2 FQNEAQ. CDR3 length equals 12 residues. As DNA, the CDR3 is TGTGCCAGCAGCTTAGAATCAGAGACCCAGTACTTC. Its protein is CASSLESETQYF.

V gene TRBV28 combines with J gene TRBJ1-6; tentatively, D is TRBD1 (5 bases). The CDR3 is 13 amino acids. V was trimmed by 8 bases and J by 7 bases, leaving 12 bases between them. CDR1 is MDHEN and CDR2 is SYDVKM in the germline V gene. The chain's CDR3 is CASGVQANSPLHF. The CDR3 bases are TGTGCCAGCGGGGTACAGGCAAATTCACCCCTCCACTTT.

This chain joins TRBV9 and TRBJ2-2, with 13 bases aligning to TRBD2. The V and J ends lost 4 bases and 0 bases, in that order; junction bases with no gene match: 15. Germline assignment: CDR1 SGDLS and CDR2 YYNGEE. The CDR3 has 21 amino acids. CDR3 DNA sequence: TGTGCCAGCAGCCCCCGCCCATCCGGGACTAGCGGGGCTACGAACACCGGGGAGCTGTTTTTT. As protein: CASSPRPSGTSGATNTGELFF. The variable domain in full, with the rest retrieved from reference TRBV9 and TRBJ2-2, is DSGVTQTPKHLITATGQRVTLRCSPRSGDLSVYWYQQSLDQGLQFLIQYYNGEERAKGNILERFSAQQFPDLHSELNLSSLELGDSALYFCASSPRPSGTSGATNTGELFFGEGSRLTVL.

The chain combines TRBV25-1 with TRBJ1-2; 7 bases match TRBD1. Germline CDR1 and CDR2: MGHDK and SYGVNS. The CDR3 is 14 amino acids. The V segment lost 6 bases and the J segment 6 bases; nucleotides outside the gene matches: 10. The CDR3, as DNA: TGTGCCAGCAGAGGGACAGTGGGGAGTGATGGCTACACCTTC. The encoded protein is CASRGTVGSDGYTF.

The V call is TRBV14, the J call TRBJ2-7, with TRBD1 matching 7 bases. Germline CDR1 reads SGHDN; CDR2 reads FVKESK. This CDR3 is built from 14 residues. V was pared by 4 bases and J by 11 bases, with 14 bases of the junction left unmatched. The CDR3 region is CASSLETGLREKYF. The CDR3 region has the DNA TGTGCCAGCAGCCTCGAGACAGGGTTGAGAGAAAAGTACTTC.

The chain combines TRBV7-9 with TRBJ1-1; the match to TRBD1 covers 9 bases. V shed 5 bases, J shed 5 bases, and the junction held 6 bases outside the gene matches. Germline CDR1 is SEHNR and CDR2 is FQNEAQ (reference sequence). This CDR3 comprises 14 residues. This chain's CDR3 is CASSETGGRTEAFF. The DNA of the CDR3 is TGTGCCAGCAGCGAGACAGGGGGACGGACTGAAGCTTTCTTT.

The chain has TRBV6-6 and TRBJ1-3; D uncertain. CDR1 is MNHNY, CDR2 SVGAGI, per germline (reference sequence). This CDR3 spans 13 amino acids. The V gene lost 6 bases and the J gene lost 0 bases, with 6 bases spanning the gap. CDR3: CASRTISGNTIYF. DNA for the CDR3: TGTGCCAGCAGGACCATCTCTGGAAACACCATATATTTT.

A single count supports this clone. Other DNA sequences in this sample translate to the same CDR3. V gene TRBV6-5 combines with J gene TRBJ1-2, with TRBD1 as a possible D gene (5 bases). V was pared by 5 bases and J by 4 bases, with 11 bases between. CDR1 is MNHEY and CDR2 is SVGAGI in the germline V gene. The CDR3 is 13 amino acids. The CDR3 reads CASSPRQLYGYTF. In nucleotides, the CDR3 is TGTGCCAGCAGTCCGCGACAGCTCTATGGCTACACCTTC.